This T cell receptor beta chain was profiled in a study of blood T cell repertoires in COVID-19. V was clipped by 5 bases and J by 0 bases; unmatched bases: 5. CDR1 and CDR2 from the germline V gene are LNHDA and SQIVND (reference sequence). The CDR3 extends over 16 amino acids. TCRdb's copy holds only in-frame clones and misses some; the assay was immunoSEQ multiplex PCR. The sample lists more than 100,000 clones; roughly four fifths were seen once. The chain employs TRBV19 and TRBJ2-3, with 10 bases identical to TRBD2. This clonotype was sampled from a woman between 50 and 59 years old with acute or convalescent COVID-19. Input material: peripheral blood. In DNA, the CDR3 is TGTGCCAGTAGTCAGCGGGGGGGTTTTAGCACAGATACGCAGTATTTT. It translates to CASSQRGGFSTDTQYF.